This entry concerns a single T cell receptor (beta chain). The data are from a study of blood T cell repertoires in COVID-19. Turning to the study itself: T cells, B-cell-depleted T cells, or PBMCs supplied cDNA or gDNA.

Some clones are missing from TCRdb's copy, which holds only in-frame ones; the method was immunoSEQ multiplex PCR. There are 150,000 to 200,000 clones in the sample; 70% to 90% occur only once, and over 9.5% lies in the top ten. The length of the CDR3 is 13 residues. V shed 1 base and J shed 4 bases, with 7 bases lying between them. Germline-derived CDR1 and CDR2 are LGHNA and YSLEER. The chain links TRBV4-3 to TRBJ2-5; TRBD1 might be the D (6 bases). Source material: peripheral blood. The source of this sequence is a woman aged 60-75 years with COVID-19, enrolled during active disease. The CDR3 protein is CASSQVGGETQYF. The CDR3 DNA reads TGCGCCAGCAGCCAAGTAGGGGGAGAGACCCAGTACTTC.